The clone carrying this T cell receptor (beta chain) was observed a handful of times. Antigen: not known. After constant-region reverse-primer amplification, full-length variable regions underwent semi-nested PCR with Nested Universal Primer A. Using its own MiXCR run on the 5' RACE reads, TCRdb lists one record per CDR3 protein. The sample has roughly 58,000 distinct CDR3 sequences; about a fifth are singletons. CDR1 is SQVTM, CDR2 ANQGSEA, per germline. This CDR3 has 12 residues. V lost 8 bases to trimming and J lost 3 bases, with 10 bases between them. Study findings and constraints: The TCR gene usage of tumor memory CD4+ T cells clustered together with blood and lymph node memory CD4+ cells and with lymph node naive CD4+ cells. The larger cohort examined one V-J beta rearrangement, not whole repertoires. Tumor Treg TCRs overlapped most with tumor naive CD4+ cells.

Treg sorting used a CD4+CD25+CD127-/low gate. The rearrangement links TRBV29-1 to TRBJ2-2; D remains ambiguous. The TCR originated in a female donor with breast cancer. The sequencing sample was made of tumor-infiltrating Tregs sorted from the breast tumor. DNA for the CDR3: TGCAGCATTCTCCTCTACACCGGGGAGCTGTTTTTT. This translates into CSILLYTGELFF.